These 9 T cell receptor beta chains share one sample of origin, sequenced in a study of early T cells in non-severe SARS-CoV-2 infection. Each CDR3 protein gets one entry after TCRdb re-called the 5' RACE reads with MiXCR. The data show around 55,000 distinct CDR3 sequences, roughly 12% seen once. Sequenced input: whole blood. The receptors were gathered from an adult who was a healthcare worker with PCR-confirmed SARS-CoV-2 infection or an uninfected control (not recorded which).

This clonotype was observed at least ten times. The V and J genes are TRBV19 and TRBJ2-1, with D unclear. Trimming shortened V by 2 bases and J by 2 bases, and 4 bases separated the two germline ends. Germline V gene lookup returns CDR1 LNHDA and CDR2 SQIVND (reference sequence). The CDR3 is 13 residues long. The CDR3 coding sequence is TGTGCCAGTAGTATAACTACCTACAATGAGCAGTTCTTC. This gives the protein CASSITTYNEQFF. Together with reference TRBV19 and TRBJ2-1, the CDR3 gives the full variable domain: DGGITQSPKYLFRKEGQNVTLSCEQNLNHDAMYWYRQDPGQGLRLIYYSQIVNDFQKGDIAEGYSVSREKKESFPLTVTSAQKNPTAFYLCASSITTYNEQFFGPGTRLTVL.

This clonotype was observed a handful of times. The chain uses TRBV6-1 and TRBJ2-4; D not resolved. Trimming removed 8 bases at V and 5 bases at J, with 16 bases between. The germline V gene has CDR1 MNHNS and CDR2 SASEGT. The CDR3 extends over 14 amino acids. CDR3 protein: CASAYSARQNIQYF. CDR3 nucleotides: TGTGCCAGCGCCTATTCCGCTCGCCAAAACATTCAGTACTTC.

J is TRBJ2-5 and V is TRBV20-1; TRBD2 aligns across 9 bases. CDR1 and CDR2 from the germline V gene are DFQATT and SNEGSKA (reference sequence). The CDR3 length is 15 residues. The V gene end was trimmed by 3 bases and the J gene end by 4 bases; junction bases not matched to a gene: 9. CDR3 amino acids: CSARALAGRGETQYF. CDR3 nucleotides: TGCAGTGCTAGGGCTCTAGCGGGGAGAGGAGAGACCCAGTACTTC.

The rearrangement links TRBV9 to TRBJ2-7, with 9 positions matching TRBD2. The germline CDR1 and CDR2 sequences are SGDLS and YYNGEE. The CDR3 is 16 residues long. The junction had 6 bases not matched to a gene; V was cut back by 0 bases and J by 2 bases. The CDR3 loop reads CASSVGGASGTYEQYF. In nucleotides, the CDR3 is TGTGCCAGCAGCGTAGGCGGGGCTAGCGGGACCTACGAGCAGTACTTC.

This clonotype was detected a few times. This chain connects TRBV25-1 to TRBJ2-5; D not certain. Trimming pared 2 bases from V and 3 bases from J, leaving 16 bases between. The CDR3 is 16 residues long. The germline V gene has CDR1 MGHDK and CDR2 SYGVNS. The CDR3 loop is CASSEPYNRAEETQYF. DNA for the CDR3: TGTGCCAGCAGTGAACCTTACAATCGGGCCGAAGAGACCCAGTACTTC.

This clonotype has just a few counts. The CDR3 DNA sequence: TGTGCCAGCAGCTACGACACCCACACCGGGGAGCTGTTTTTT. It encodes CASSYDTHTGELFF. V usage is TRBV7-7 and J usage is TRBJ2-2; D gene ambiguous. The CDR3 covers 14 residues. Between the trimmed V and J ends, which lost 4 bases and 3 bases, there was a span of 9 bases. Looked up from germline, CDR1 is SSHAT and CDR2 is FNYEAQ (reference sequence).

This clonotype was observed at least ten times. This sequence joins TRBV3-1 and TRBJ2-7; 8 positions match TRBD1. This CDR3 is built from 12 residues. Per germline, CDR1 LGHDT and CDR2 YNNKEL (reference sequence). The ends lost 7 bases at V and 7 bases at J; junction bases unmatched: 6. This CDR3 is CASIGTGGEQYF. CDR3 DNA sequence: TGTGCCAGCATCGGTACAGGGGGAGAGCAGTACTTC.

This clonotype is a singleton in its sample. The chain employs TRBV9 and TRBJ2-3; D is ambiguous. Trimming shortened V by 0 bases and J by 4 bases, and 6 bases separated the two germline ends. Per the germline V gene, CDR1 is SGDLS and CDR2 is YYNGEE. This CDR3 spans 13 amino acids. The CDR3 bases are TGTGCCAGCAGCGTAGTTGGGGCAGATACGCAGTATTTT. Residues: CASSVVGADTQYF.

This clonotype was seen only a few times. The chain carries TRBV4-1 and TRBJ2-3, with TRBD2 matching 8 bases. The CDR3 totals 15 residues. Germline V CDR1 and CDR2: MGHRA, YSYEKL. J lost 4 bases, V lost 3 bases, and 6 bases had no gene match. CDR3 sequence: CASSQRAGEPDTQYF. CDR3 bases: TGCGCCAGCAGCCAGAGAGCGGGAGAACCAGATACGCAGTATTTT.